This is a list of T cell receptor beta chains from one sample in a study of response to subunit inactivated influenza vaccine. From the RT-PCR reads, TCRdb called clonotypes with MiXCR, one entry per CDR3 protein. The sample has 560,000 or so distinct CDR3 sequences, around 8% seen once. Sequencing used PBMCs from blood, obtained around 2 years after vaccination. The source of these receptors is a man aged 45 to 75 who received an inactivated influenza vaccine. Each CDR3 is given with its conserved first and last residue. D genes are given only for firm matches. The size entry is marked missing in some rows and otherwise reads once, few, many or a size class.

TRBJ2-1 TRBV11-2 TRBD2 few CASSRGGLSNEQFF TGTGCCAGCAGCCGGGGGGGACTAAGCAATGAGCAGTTCTTC
TRBJ2-7 TRBV27 . . CASSPMGTAHEQYF TGTGCCAGCAGTCCAATGGGGACTGCCCACGAGCAGTACTTC
TRBJ2-7 TRBV28 . . CASSPSGLVAGDEQYF TGTGCCAGCAGTCCATCAGGGCTAGTGGCTGGCGACGAGCAGTACTTC
TRBJ2-7 TRBV7-2 . . CASSLAQIRGQYEQYF TGTGCCAGCAGCTTAGCCCAGATCCGAGGGCAGTACGAGCAGTACTTC
TRBJ1-5 TRBV5-1 TRBD1 many CASSPQSGGQPQHF TGCGCCAGCAGCCCCCAATCAGGGGGGCAGCCCCAGCATTTT
TRBJ2-1 TRBV4-2 TRBD2 . CASSQDRRGDNEQFF TGTGCCAGCAGCCAAGATCGGCGGGGGGATAATGAGCAGTTCTTC
TRBJ2-3 TRBV3-1 . few CASSPNVGPDTQYF TGTGCCAGCAGCCCCAACGTCGGCCCAGATACGCAGTATTTT
TRBJ2-2 TRBV9 . few CASSVGGSGELFF TGTGCCAGCAGCGTAGGAGGATCCGGGGAGCTGTTTTTT
TRBJ1-2 TRBV5-1 . . CASSYRDPYGYTF TGCGCCAGCAGCTACCGGGACCCCTATGGCTACACCTTC
TRBJ1-2 TRBV9 . . CASSPQGGRLHGYTF TGTGCCAGCAGCCCCCAGGGCGGTCGATTACATGGCTACACCTTC
TRBJ1-1 TRBV7-2 . few CASSPAMGRAFF TGTGCCAGCAGCCCGGCTATGGGGCGAGCTTTCTTT
TRBJ1-1 TRBV7-2 . many CASSLVEGGTYVF TGTGCCAGCAGCTTAGTGGAAGGAGGGACATACGTATTT
TRBJ2-7 TRBV4-2 . few CASSQGAGRNEQYF TGTGCCAGCAGCCAAGGGGCCGGAAGAAACGAGCAGTACTTC
TRBJ2-7 TRBV27 TRBD1 few CASSTGTGGLEQYF TGTGCCAGCAGCACCGGGACAGGGGGCCTCGAGCAGTACTTC
TRBJ2-5 TRBV7-7 . once CASSLHTRAETQYF TGTGCTAGCAGCCTACATACAAGGGCCGAGACCCAGTACTTC
TRBJ2-3 TRBV6-2/TRBV6-3 . . CATATRIGTDTQYF TGTGCCACCGCGACTAGGATCGGAACAGATACGCAGTATTTT
TRBJ2-1 TRBV28 . few CASSLGPYISPTQVYNEQFF TGTGCCAGCAGTTTAGGGCCCTATATTTCCCCCACACAAGTATACAATGAGCAGTTCTTC
TRBJ2-3 TRBV7-3 . . CASSEGLGDTQYF TGTGCCAGCAGCGAGGGACTTGGAGATACGCAGTATTTT
TRBJ2-7 TRBV28 . few CASTETGGLYEQYF TGTGCCAGCACTGAGACGGGGGGCCTATACGAGCAGTACTTC
TRBJ1-1 TRBV4-2 TRBD1 few CASSRWTGSNTEAFF TGTGCCAGCAGCCGATGGACAGGCTCGAACACTGAAGCTTTCTTT
TRBJ1-3 TRBV9 . few CASSVALGDTGNTIYF TGTGCCAGCAGCGTAGCCCTGGGTGACACTGGAAACACCATATATTTT
TRBJ2-7 TRBV6-5 TRBD2 . CASSYLAGASSYEQYF TGTGCCAGCAGTTACCTAGCGGGGGCCAGCTCCTACGAGCAGTACTTC
TRBJ2-5 TRBV7-2 TRBD2 few CASSQGPLAGEETQYF TGTGCCAGCAGCCAGGGCCCCTTAGCGGGGGAAGAGACCCAGTACTTC
TRBJ2-7 TRBV15 TRBD1 few CATSREGQGAHEQYF TGTGCCACCAGCAGAGAAGGGCAGGGGGCCCACGAGCAGTACTTC
TRBJ2-3 TRBV12-3/TRBV12-4 . many CASRQEEEPDTQYF TGTGCCAGCAGACAGGAGGAGGAACCAGATACGCAGTATTTT
TRBJ2-5 TRBV15 TRBD1 . CATSRDLGGTGGWETQYF TGTGCCACCAGCAGAGATCTAGGCGGGACAGGGGGCTGGGAGACCCAGTACTTC
TRBJ1-1 TRBV5-6 TRBD1 . CASSWDRATEAFF TGTGCCAGCAGTTGGGACAGAGCCACTGAAGCTTTCTTT
TRBJ2-1 TRBV6-5 TRBD1 many CASSYRDRGSSAGEQFF TGTGCCAGCAGTTACAGGGACAGGGGGTCGTCGGCTGGTGAGCAGTTCTTC
TRBJ2-7 TRBV20-1 TRBD2 few CSAGGLAGSQEQYF TGCAGTGCTGGGGGACTAGCGGGTTCGCAGGAGCAGTACTTC
TRBJ2-1 TRBV20-1 . many CSASRGSANEQFF TGCAGTGCTAGTAGGGGGAGTGCCAATGAGCAGTTCTTC
TRBJ2-2 TRBV7-8 TRBD2 . CASSFTGEGTGELFF TGTGCCAGCAGCTTTACGGGGGAGGGCACCGGGGAGCTGTTTTTT
TRBJ2-7 TRBV2 TRBD1 . CASSPGTGYLEQYF TGTGCCAGCAGCCCCGGGACAGGGTATCTCGAGCAGTACTTC
TRBJ1-2 TRBV29-1 TRBD1 . CSARGTDFRIDGYTF TGCAGCGCCAGGGGGACAGATTTTCGGATTGATGGCTACACCTTC
TRBJ2-3 TRBV20-1 . few CSAGHPNTDTQYF TGCAGTGCCGGGCACCCTAACACAGATACGCAGTATTTT
TRBJ2-2 TRBV11-2 . many CASSLEWVNTGELFF TGTGCCAGCAGCTTAGAGTGGGTGAACACCGGGGAGCTGTTTTTT
TRBJ2-2 TRBV20-1 . few CSAGELFF TGCAGTGCCGGGGAGCTGTTTTTT
TRBJ2-1 TRBV29-1 TRBD2 many CSVDRGGEQFF TGCAGCGTAGACCGGGGGGGTGAGCAGTTCTTC
TRBJ2-7 TRBV6-2/TRBV6-3 TRBD2 few CASSPEREGPYEQYF TGTGCCAGCAGCCCCGAGCGGGAGGGCCCCTACGAGCAGTACTTC
TRBJ2-7 TRBV10-3 . few CAISDQTGSYEQYF TGTGCCATCAGTGATCAGACAGGTTCCTACGAGCAGTACTTC
TRBJ2-3 TRBV9 . . CASSLRPGDTQYF TGTGCCAGCAGCCTCCGACCGGGAGATACGCAGTATTTT
TRBJ2-5 TRBV24-1 . few CATSLTAGGGPLQETQYF TGTGCCACCAGTTTAACTGCCGGAGGCGGACCGCTCCAAGAGACCCAGTACTTC
TRBJ2-1 TRBV11-2 TRBD2 . CASSTSGVAGIYEQFF TGTGCCAGCAGCACGAGTGGGGTAGCGGGAATTTATGAGCAGTTCTTC
TRBJ1-2 TRBV25-1 . . CASSDTRYGYGYTF TGTGCCAGCAGTGATACCCGGTATGGCTATGGCTACACCTTC
TRBJ1-2 TRBV20-1 TRBD1 . CSPWTGANYGYTF TGCAGTCCATGGACAGGGGCTAACTATGGCTACACCTTC
TRBJ2-7 TRBV20-1 . many CSAETGGRSYEQYF TGCAGTGCTGAGACCGGGGGCCGATCCTACGAGCAGTACTTC
TRBJ2-3 TRBV20-1 TRBD2 . CSARTGTSGVGDTQYF TGCAGTGCTAGGACCGGGACTAGCGGGGTGGGGGATACGCAGTATTTT
TRBJ1-1 TRBV4-3 TRBD1 . CASSQGTGATEAFF TGCGCCAGCAGCCAAGGGACAGGGGCCACTGAAGCTTTCTTT
TRBJ2-3 TRBV7-2 TRBD2 . CASSPYAGLSDTQYF TGTGCCAGCAGCCCTTACGCGGGACTATCAGATACGCAGTATTTT
TRBJ2-1 TRBV3-1 . few CASSRQIRGLILHNEQFF TGTGCCAGCAGCCGCCAGATTAGAGGACTCATCCTCCACAATGAGCAGTTCTTC
TRBJ2-3 TRBV3-1 TRBD2 few CASSSRVSGSPDTQYF TGTGCCAGCAGCTCCCGGGTTAGCGGGAGTCCAGATACGCAGTATTTT
TRBJ2-1 TRBV4-1 . many CASSQQVLGFNEQFF TGCGCCAGCAGCCAACAGGTGCTGGGTTTTAATGAGCAGTTCTTC
TRBJ2-1 TRBV7-9 . few CATGRGGLNEQFF TGTGCCACCGGACGAGGGGGGCTCAATGAGCAGTTCTTC
TRBJ2-1 TRBV15 TRBD1 few CATSRDLQGIYNEQFF TGTGCCACCAGCAGAGATCTACAGGGGATCTACAATGAGCAGTTCTTC
TRBJ2-7 TRBV27 TRBD2 few CASSLLAGGGNPYEQYF TGTGCCAGCAGTTTACTCGCCGGGGGGGGCAATCCCTACGAGCAGTACTTC